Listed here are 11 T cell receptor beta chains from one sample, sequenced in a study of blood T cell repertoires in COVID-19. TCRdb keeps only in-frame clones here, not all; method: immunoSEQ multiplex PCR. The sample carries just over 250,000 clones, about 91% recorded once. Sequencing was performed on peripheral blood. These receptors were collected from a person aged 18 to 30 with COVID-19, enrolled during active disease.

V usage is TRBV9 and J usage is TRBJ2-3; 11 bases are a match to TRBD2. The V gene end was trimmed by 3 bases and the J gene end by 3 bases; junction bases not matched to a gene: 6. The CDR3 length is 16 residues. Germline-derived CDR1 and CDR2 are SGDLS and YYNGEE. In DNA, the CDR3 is TGTGCCAGCAGCGCGGGGACTAGCGGAATAACAGATACGCAGTATTTT. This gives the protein CASSAGTSGITDTQYF.

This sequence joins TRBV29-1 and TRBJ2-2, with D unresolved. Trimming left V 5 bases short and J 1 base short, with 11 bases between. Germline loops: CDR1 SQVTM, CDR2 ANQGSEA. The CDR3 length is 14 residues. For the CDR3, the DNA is TGCAGCGTTTATAACGGGTTGAACACCGGGGAGCTGTTTTTT. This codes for CSVYNGLNTGELFF.

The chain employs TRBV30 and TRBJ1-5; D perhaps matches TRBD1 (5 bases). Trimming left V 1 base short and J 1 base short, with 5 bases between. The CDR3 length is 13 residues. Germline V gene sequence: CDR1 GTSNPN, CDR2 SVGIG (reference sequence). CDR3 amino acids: CAWSDRSNQPQHF. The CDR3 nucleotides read TGTGCCTGGAGTGACAGGAGCAATCAGCCCCAGCATTTT. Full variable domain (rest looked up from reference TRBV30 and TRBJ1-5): SQTIHQWPATLVQPVGSPLSLECTVEGTSNPNLYWYRQAAGRGLQLLFYSVGIGQISSEVPQNLSASRPQDRQFILSSKKLLLSDSGFYLCAWSDRSNQPQHFGDGTRLSIL.

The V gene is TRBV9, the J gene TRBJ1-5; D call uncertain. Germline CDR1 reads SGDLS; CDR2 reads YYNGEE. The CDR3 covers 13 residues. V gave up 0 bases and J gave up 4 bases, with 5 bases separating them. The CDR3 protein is CASSVGQNQPQHF. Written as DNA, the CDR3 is TGTGCCAGCAGCGTAGGACAAAATCAGCCCCAGCATTTT.

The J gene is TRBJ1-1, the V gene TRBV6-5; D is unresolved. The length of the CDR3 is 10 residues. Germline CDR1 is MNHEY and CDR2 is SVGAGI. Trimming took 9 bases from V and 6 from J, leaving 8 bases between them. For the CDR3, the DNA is TGTGCCAGTAGAATCCCTGAAGCTTTCTTT. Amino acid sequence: CASRIPEAFF.

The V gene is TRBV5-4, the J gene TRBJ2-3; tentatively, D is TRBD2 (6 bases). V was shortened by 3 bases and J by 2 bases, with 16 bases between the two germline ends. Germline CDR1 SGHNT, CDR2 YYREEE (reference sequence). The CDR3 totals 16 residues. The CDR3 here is CASSSRRGGTTDTQYF. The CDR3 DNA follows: TGTGCCAGCAGCTCGCGCCGCGGCGGGACCACAGATACGCAGTATTTT.

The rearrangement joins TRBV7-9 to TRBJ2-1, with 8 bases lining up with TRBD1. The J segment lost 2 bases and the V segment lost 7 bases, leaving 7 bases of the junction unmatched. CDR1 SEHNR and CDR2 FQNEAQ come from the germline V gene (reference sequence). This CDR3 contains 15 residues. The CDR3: CASTLGQGPYNEQFF. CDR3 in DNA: TGTGCCAGCACCCTAGGACAGGGTCCCTACAATGAGCAGTTCTTC.

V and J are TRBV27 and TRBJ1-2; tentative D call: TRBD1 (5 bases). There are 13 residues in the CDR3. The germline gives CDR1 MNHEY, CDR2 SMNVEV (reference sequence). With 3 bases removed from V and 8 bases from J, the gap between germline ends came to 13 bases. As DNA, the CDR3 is TGTGCCAGCAGTTTGTTAGGGGCGTCAGGCTACACCTTC. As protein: CASSLLGASGYTF.

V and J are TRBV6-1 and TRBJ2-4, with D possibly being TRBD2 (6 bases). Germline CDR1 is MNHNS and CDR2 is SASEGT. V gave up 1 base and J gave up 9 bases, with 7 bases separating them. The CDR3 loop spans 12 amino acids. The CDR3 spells CASSEGGGIQYF. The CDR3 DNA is TGTGCCAGCAGTGAAGGGGGAGGCATTCAGTACTTC.

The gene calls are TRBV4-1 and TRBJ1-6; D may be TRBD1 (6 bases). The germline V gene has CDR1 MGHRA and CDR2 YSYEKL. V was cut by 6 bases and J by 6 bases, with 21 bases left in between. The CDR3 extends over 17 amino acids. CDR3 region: CASRKRTEKITNSPLHF. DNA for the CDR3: TGCGCCAGCAGAAAACGGACAGAGAAAATAACTAATTCACCCCTCCACTTT.

The CDR3 spells CASRPTGGSEQYF. The DNA of the CDR3 is TGTGCCAGCAGACCGACAGGGGGTAGCGAGCAGTACTTC. The J gene is TRBJ2-7, the V gene TRBV2, with TRBD1 matching 9 bases. The CDR3 is 13 residues long. Germline V gene data show CDR1 as SNHLY and CDR2 as FYNNEI. V gave up 6 bases and J gave up 6 bases; unmatched junction bases: 6.